This TCR beta chain appears in the sequencing data of a study of neoadjuvant anti-PD-1 for oral cavity cancer. Notes on the study in general: Non-responders to neoadjuvant nivolumab had significantly more clonal PBMC T cells than responders.

Notes on this clone: Its antigen is not known.

Measured with immunoSEQ multiplex PCR; TCRdb has only the in-frame clones, and not every one. Here the sample spans about 17,000 clones, roughly 66% being singletons. The CDR3 contains 16 residues. CDR1 SGHRS and CDR2 YFSETQ come from the germline V gene. Trimming left V 0 bases short and J 5 bases short, with 12 bases between. Stage II-IVA oral cavity squamous cell carcinoma was new and untreated by systemic or radiation therapy. The chain links TRBV5-1 to TRBJ2-6; D is possibly TRBD2 (5 bases). This TCR was recovered from a person aged 40-85 years with oral cavity squamous cell carcinoma. The specimen comprised PBMCs, sampled before nivolumab (anti-PD-1) treatment. The CDR3 DNA reads TGCGCCAGCAGCTTGGAGGCGGGTGTCAGGGCCAACGTCCTGACTTTC. Protein: CASSLEAGVRANVLTF.